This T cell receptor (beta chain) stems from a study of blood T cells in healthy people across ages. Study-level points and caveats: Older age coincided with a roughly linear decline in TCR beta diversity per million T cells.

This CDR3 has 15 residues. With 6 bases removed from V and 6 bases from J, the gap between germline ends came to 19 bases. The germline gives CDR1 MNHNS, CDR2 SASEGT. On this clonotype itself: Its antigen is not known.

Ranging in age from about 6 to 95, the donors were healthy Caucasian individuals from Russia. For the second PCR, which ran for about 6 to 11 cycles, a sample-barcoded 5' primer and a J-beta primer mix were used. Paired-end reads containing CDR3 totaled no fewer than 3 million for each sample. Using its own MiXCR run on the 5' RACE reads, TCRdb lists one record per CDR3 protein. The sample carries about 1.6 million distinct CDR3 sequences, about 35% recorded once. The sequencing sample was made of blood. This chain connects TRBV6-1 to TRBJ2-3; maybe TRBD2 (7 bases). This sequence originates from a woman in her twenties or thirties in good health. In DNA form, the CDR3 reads TGTGCCAGCAGCGCCTGGGGGGGGGGCCAGGATACGCAGTATTTT. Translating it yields CASSAWGGGQDTQYF.